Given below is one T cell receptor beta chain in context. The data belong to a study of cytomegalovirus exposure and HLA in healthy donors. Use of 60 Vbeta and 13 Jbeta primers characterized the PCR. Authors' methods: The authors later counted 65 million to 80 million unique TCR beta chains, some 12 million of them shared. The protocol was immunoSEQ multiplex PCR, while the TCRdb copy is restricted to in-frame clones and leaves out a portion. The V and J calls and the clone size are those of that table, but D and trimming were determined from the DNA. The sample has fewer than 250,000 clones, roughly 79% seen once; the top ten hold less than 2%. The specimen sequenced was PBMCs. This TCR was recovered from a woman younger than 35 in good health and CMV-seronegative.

DNA of the CDR3: TGTGCCAGCATCGCCGTAGGGGCGGCTGCTAACTATGGCTACACCTTC. Residues: CASIAVGAAANYGYTF. The V and J genes are TRBV7-8 and TRBJ1-2; D may be TRBD1 (5 bases). Trimming shortened V by 7 bases and J by 0 bases, and 18 bases separated the two germline ends. Germline CDR1 reads SGHVS; CDR2 reads FQNEAQ. The CDR3 length is 16 residues.